The entry below describes one T cell receptor beta chain. The antigen remains undetermined. This specimen belongs to a study of beta chain features in type 1 diabetes. About the research overall: When patients were set against healthy donors, age, gender and cell yields were similar.

The isolated RNA, all of it, was reverse transcribed, so expressed TCRB transcripts were what got sequenced. TCRdb's copy holds only in-frame clones and misses some; the assay was immunoSEQ multiplex PCR. Of more than 130,000 clones in the sample, less than 9% were seen once. Whole-study findings and limits: Possible PCR preference for shorter templates applied equally to patients and controls. Patients' naive, central memory and Treg TCRB repertoires seemed closer to one another than those of healthy donors. TCRB CDR3s from Type 1 diabetes patients were moderately but significantly shorter in all four CD4+ subsets.

This sequence originates from a woman in her twenties or thirties in good health. Specimen: central memory CD4+ T cells from blood.

The CDR3 DNA sequence: TGTGCCATCAGTGAGCAGGACATGAACACTGAAGCTTTCTTT. It encodes CAISEQDMNTEAFF. This chain connects TRBV10-3 to TRBJ1-1; possibly TRBD1 for D (5 bases). The germline V and J ends were trimmed by 2 bases and 0 bases, with 7 bases remaining between them. This CDR3 has 14 residues. Looked up from germline, CDR1 is ENHRY and CDR2 is SYGVKD.